The clone carrying this T cell receptor (beta chain) was counted at least ten times. The antigen is undetermined. Selection for sequencing was limited to patients who had shown CD8+CD57+ cell expansion by flow cytometry. This record belongs to a study of CD8+CD57+ T cells in acquired aplastic anemia. About the study: Mean DNA quantity obtained from sorted CD4+ and CD8+ cells was about 3 ug.

Study findings and constraints: Patients and controls had CD8+ Simpson's diversity values that were not significantly distinct.

TCR beta VDJ and CDR3 profiles were obtained from a genomic DNA template. One entry per CDR3 protein, called by TCRdb with MiXCR from the reads. The sample records roughly 150,000 distinct CDR3 sequences, 40% to 55% being singletons. Between the trimmed V and J ends, which lost 3 bases and 7 bases, there was a span of 10 bases. The CDR3 sequence is 12 residues long. Per the germline V gene, CDR1 is DFQATT and CDR2 is SNEGSKA (reference sequence). The rearrangement links TRBV20-1 to TRBJ1-5; D is perhaps TRBD1 (5 bases). This sequence was found in a human donor with aplastic anemia. Sample: sorted CD4+, CD8+, or CD8+CD57+ T cells (not recorded which) from PBMCs. The CDR3 DNA sequence: TGCAGTGCTAGCACAGGCTCCCAGCCCCAGCATTTT. It translates to CSASTGSQPQHF.